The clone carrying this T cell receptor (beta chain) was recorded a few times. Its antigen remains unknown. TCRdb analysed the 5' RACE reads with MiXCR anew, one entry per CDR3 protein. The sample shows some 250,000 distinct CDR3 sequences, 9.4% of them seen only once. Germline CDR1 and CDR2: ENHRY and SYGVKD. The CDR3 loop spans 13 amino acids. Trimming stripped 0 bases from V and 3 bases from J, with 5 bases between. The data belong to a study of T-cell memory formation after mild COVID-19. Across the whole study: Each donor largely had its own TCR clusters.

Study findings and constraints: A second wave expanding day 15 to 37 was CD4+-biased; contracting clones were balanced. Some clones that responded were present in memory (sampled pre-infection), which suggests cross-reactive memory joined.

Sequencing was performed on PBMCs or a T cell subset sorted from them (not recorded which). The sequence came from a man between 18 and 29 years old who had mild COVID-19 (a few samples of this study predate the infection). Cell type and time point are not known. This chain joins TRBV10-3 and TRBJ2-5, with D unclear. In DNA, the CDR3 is TGTGCCATCAGTGAGTCCCAGGAAGAGACCCAGTACTTC. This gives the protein CAISESQEETQYF.